These T cell receptor beta chains were read from a single sample in a study of response to subunit inactivated influenza vaccine. TCRdb used MiXCR to reprocess the RT-PCR reads, holding one entry per CDR3 protein. The repertoire holds roughly 700,000 distinct CDR3 sequences, with about 14% as singletons. This sample comprised PBMCs from blood, obtained 14 to 15 days before vaccination. Source of these receptors: a middle-aged man who received an inactivated influenza vaccine. The CDR3 runs from the conserved cysteine through the conserved F or W. The order of the fields is J gene, CDR3 length, clone size, V gene, D gene, CDR3 DNA, CDR3 protein. A D gene is named only where the DNA matches it firmly. Where a row states a size, it is once, few, many or the class of an expanded clone; other rows omit it.

J: TRBJ2-3; length: 16; size: .; V: TRBV24-1; D: TRBD2; DNA: TGTGCCACCAGTGATCAGCGACTAGCGGGAGTAGATACGCAGTATTTT; CDR3: CATSDQRLAGVDTQYF
J: TRBJ2-1; length: 14; size: few; V: TRBV28; D: TRBD1; DNA: TGTGCCAGCACAACCGGACAGGGGCTCAATGAGCAGTTCTTC; CDR3: CASTTGQGLNEQFF
J: TRBJ1-2; length: 14; size: few; V: TRBV28; D: .; DNA: TGTGCCAGCACACCCGGGCAGAAGGGGTATGGCTACACCTTC; CDR3: CASTPGQKGYGYTF
J: TRBJ1-5; length: 14; size: .; V: TRBV7-2; D: .; DNA: TGTGCCAGCAGCTCCTTATGGAGCAATCAGCCCCAGCATTTT; CDR3: CASSSLWSNQPQHF
J: TRBJ2-7; length: 13; size: few; V: TRBV20-1; D: TRBD1; DNA: TGCAGTGCTAGGGACAGGGGGCCGAACGAGCAGTACTTC; CDR3: CSARDRGPNEQYF
J: TRBJ2-3; length: 16; size: .; V: TRBV15; D: TRBD2; DNA: TGTGCCACCAGCAAGCACGTTAGCGGGGCCTCAGATACGCAGTATTTT; CDR3: CATSKHVSGASDTQYF
J: TRBJ2-1; length: 17; size: few; V: TRBV7-2; D: .; DNA: TGTGCCAGCAGCTTAGCGGGGGGGGAACAGGGCAGCTATGAGCAGTTCTTC; CDR3: CASSLAGGEQGSYEQFF
J: TRBJ2-5; length: 15; size: .; V: TRBV6-1; D: TRBD1; DNA: TGTGCCAGCAGTAAGAACAGGGGGATGAGAGAGACCCAGTACTTC; CDR3: CASSKNRGMRETQYF
J: TRBJ2-7; length: 13; size: .; V: TRBV2; D: .; DNA: TGTGCCATCCCAGGGACCTCTCCCCCCGAGCAGTACTTC; CDR3: CAIPGTSPPEQYF
J: TRBJ2-1; length: 16; size: few; V: TRBV25-1; D: .; DNA: TGTGCCAGCAGTTTTAATCCGGGACACACCTACAATGAGCAGTTCTTC; CDR3: CASSFNPGHTYNEQFF
J: TRBJ1-5; length: 16; size: many; V: TRBV7-6; D: .; DNA: TGTGCCAGCAGCTTAGTAGCAGGGGATGTTGGTCAGCCCCAGCATTTT; CDR3: CASSLVAGDVGQPQHF
J: TRBJ1-4; length: 15; size: many; V: TRBV19; D: .; DNA: TGTGCCAGTAGTGTTCGGATGAGAACTAATGAAAAACTGTTTTTT; CDR3: CASSVRMRTNEKLFF
J: TRBJ2-1; length: 11; size: .; V: TRBV28; D: .; DNA: TGTGCCAGTACCACGGAGGTCGAGCAGTTCTTC; CDR3: CASTTEVEQFF
J: TRBJ2-7; length: 15; size: .; V: TRBV27; D: TRBD2; DNA: TGTGCCAGCAGTTTGGACGGGAGGGGATCCTACGAGCAGTACTTC; CDR3: CASSLDGRGSYEQYF
J: TRBJ2-6; length: 16; size: .; V: TRBV28; D: .; DNA: TGTGCCAGCAGTCCCCGGACGGACTCTGGGGCCAACGTCCTGACTTTC; CDR3: CASSPRTDSGANVLTF
J: TRBJ2-2; length: 15; size: .; V: TRBV10-3; D: TRBD1; DNA: TGTGCCATCAGTGCCGGGACAGCTAGAACCGGGGAGCTGTTTTTT; CDR3: CAISAGTARTGELFF
J: TRBJ1-1; length: 14; size: many; V: TRBV7-9; D: .; DNA: TGTGCCAGCAGCTTCGAAGCTATGAACACTGAAGCTTTCTTT; CDR3: CASSFEAMNTEAFF
J: TRBJ2-6; length: 22; size: few; V: TRBV6-2/TRBV6-3; D: TRBD2; DNA: TGTGCCAGCAGTTCCCGCCGGAGACGGGTTCTAGCGGCCATCTCTGGGGCCAACGTCCTGACTTTC; CDR3: CASSSRRRRVLAAISGANVLTF
J: TRBJ2-1; length: 15; size: few; V: TRBV29-1; D: .; DNA: TGCAGCGTTGGAGGGGGGGGTAACTCCTACAATGAGCAGTTCTTC; CDR3: CSVGGGGNSYNEQFF
J: TRBJ2-1; length: 16; size: few; V: TRBV6-4; D: .; DNA: TGTGCCAGCAGTGACAGCGGTTCCCGTAGGTACAATGAGCAGTTCTTC; CDR3: CASSDSGSRRYNEQFF
J: TRBJ2-2; length: 17; size: .; V: TRBV5-1; D: .; DNA: TGCGCCAGCAGCTTGACTAGCCGGGGAGGGGGCACCGGGGAGCTGTTTTTT; CDR3: CASSLTSRGGGTGELFF
J: TRBJ2-6; length: 15; size: .; V: TRBV6-2/TRBV6-3; D: .; DNA: TGTGCCAGCAGCCCCCCGGGGCTTGGGGCCAACGTCCTGACTTTC; CDR3: CASSPPGLGANVLTF
J: TRBJ1-1; length: 15; size: many; V: TRBV20-1; D: .; DNA: TGCAGTGCTAGACCCTCTGGCGGGGGGCGGACTGAAGCTTTCTTT; CDR3: CSARPSGGGRTEAFF
J: TRBJ2-5; length: 15; size: .; V: TRBV20-1; D: .; DNA: TGCAGTGCGGAGAGCCCGGCAGGAGCACCCGAGACCCAGTACTTC; CDR3: CSAESPAGAPETQYF
J: TRBJ1-2; length: 15; size: many; V: TRBV15; D: .; DNA: TGTGCCACCAGCAGAAATCGGGGGCAGAACTATGGCTACACCTTC; CDR3: CATSRNRGQNYGYTF
J: TRBJ2-3; length: 14; size: many; V: TRBV29-1; D: .; DNA: TGCAGCGTTGACCGGGGTGCGAGGTCAGATACGCAGTATTTT; CDR3: CSVDRGARSDTQYF
J: TRBJ2-7; length: 15; size: .; V: TRBV12-3/TRBV12-4; D: TRBD2; DNA: TGTGCCAGCAGCTTGACTAGCGGCACATCCTACGAGCAGTACTTC; CDR3: CASSLTSGTSYEQYF